This paragraph covers one T cell receptor (beta chain) sequence. The source of the sample is a study of blood T cell repertoires in COVID-19. Study-level information: The United States, Italy and Spain were the sources of the acute and convalescent COVID-19 samples. T cells, B-cell-depleted T cells, or PBMCs supplied cDNA or gDNA.

There are 18 residues in the CDR3. Trimming removed 4 bases from V and 3 bases from J, with 25 bases in between. The germline gives CDR1 SGHRS, CDR2 YFSETQ. Per the authors' pipeline: Amplified reference gene primers provided the basis for estimating nucleated cell counts. The method was immunoSEQ multiplex PCR; TCRdb's version includes in-frame clones alone and lacks a portion of them. Clonal size and the V and J genes are those of that table, whereas D and trimming came from the DNA. The sample has some 80,000 clones, approximately 86% seen once. Source material: peripheral blood. The chain links TRBV5-1 to TRBJ2-5; maybe TRBD1 (6 bases). This receptor was taken from a man older than 75 with active or convalescent COVID-19. Written as DNA, the CDR3 is TGCGCCAGCAGCACCGGACAGTTCTATTTGTTGCCAAAAGAGACCCAGTACTTC. Amino acids: CASSTGQFYLLPKETQYF.